A single T cell receptor beta chain is shown here with its context. This entry belongs to a study of cytomegalovirus exposure and HLA in healthy donors. The CDR3 covers 16 residues. Per germline, CDR1 ENHRY and CDR2 SYGVKD. V lost 3 bases, J lost 4 bases, and 18 bases lay in between. PCR used 60 Vbeta primers and 13 Jbeta primers. Assay used: immunoSEQ multiplex PCR; TCRdb lists only in-frame clones, some missing. Of 75,000 to 100,000 clones listed, roughly two thirds were seen once; the top ten hold less than 4.5%. Sequenced sample: PBMCs. This chain joins TRBV10-3 and TRBJ1-1, with D perhaps TRBD1 (5 bases). This clonotype originated in a middle-aged man in good health and CMV-seronegative. The DNA for the CDR3 is TGTGCCATCAGTGACTCCGACGGGGGGTGGAGCACTGAAGCTTTCTTT. It yields the protein CAISDSDGGWSTEAFF.